The 12 T cell receptor beta chains below were found in one sample sequenced in a study of Ad26.COV2.S vaccination and SARS-CoV-2 variants. Profiling relied on immunoSEQ multiplex PCR, and the TCRdb table lists in-frame clones only, not all of them. The sample holds about 350,000 clones; 88% are singletons and the top ten take 6.4%. Documented treatment: around 19 received Ad26.COV2.S at low or high dose, single or two shots; about 5 received placebo; per-sample allocation not given. Sampling was performed 63 days after the first vaccine or placebo injection. The specimen comprised peripheral blood, sampled in a trial of Ad26.COV2.S vaccine versus placebo. Source of these receptors: a person between 18 and 59 years old who received the Ad26.COV2.S COVID-19 vaccine or a placebo.

This clone was detected only a few times. The sample contains more than one DNA sequence encoding this CDR3. This rearrangement joins TRBV6-4 to TRBJ2-1, with 9 bases identical to TRBD2. Germline V CDR1 and CDR2: MRHNA, SNTAGT. V lost 0 bases and J lost 4; bases outside the gene matches: 1. This CDR3 comprises 15 residues. The CDR3 DNA is TGTGCCAGCAGTGACTCGGCGGGGGGGTACAATGAGCAGTTCTTC. It codes for CASSDSAGGYNEQFF.

The rearrangement joins TRBV5-4 to TRBJ1-6; 8 nucleotides line up with TRBD1. This CDR3 contains 16 residues. The V segment lost 2 bases and the J segment 6 bases; nucleotides outside the gene matches: 7. The germline CDR1 and CDR2 sequences are SGHNT and YYREEE (reference sequence). CDR3 sequence reads: CASSFGATGANSPLHF. CDR3 in DNA: TGTGCCAGCAGCTTTGGTGCGACAGGGGCTAATTCACCCCTCCACTTT.

The chain links TRBV5-1 to TRBJ1-5; D may be TRBD1 (5 bases). The germline V and J ends were trimmed by 2 bases and 6 bases, with 12 bases remaining between them. Germline V CDR1 and CDR2: SGHRS, YFSETQ. The CDR3 sequence is 14 residues long. The CDR3 DNA follows: TGCGCCAGCAGCTTTGGGGGTTCGGGTCAGCCCCAGCATTTT. Protein: CASSFGGSGQPQHF.

This rearrangement joins TRBV7-6 to TRBJ1-6; TRBD1 aligns across 8 bases. The trim removed 1 base at V and 8 bases at J, leaving 7 bases unmatched. The V gene's germline CDR1 is SGHVS and CDR2 FNYEAQ. The CDR3 runs to 16 residues. As DNA, the CDR3 is TGTGCCAGCAGCTTAGGGGCAGACAGGGGTCATTCACCCCTCCACTTT. It codes for CASSLGADRGHSPLHF.

J is TRBJ1-2 and V is TRBV12-3 or TRBV12-4; D ambiguous. V was clipped by 0 bases and J by 8 bases, with 10 bases between them. The CDR3 is made up of 13 amino acids. The CDR3 nucleotides are TGTGCCAGCAGTTTAGCAGGGTGGAGAGGCTACACCTTC. This sequence encodes CASSLAGWRGYTF.

The chain carries TRBV7-8 and TRBJ2-7, with 10 bases that match TRBD2. Per germline, CDR1 SGHVS and CDR2 FQNEAQ. Unmatched junction bases numbered 6, after V lost 5 bases and J lost 2 bases. The CDR3 has 15 residues. As DNA, the CDR3 is TGTGCCAGCAGCGAGAGGACTAGCGGCACCTACGAGCAGTACTTC. Its protein is CASSERTSGTYEQYF. The full variable domain, its missing parts supplied by reference TRBV7-8 and TRBJ2-7, is GAGVSQSPRYKVAKRGQDVALRCDPISGHVSLFWYQQALGQGPEFLTYFQNEAQLDKSGLPSDRFFAERPEGSVSTLKIQRTQQEDSAVYLCASSERTSGTYEQYFGPGTRLTVT.

The chain joins TRBV28 to TRBJ2-5; D is uncertain. The V end was cut by 3 bases, the J end by 1 base, with 9 bases between. The germline V gene encodes CDR1 MDHEN and CDR2 SYDVKM. This CDR3 has 14 amino acids. The CDR3 region has the DNA TGTGCCAGCAGTTTTTATGGGTCCCAAGAGACCCAGTACTTC. Amino acids: CASSFYGSQETQYF.

This clone was detected once. V and J are TRBV4-3 and TRBJ1-3; D gene uncertain. The CDR3 consists of 16 residues. Germline CDR1 LGHNA, CDR2 YSLEER. V was pared by 0 bases and J by 6 bases, with 15 bases between. The CDR3 bases are TGCGCCAGCAGCCAAGATTTCGAGGGAGAACAAAACACCATATATTTT. It is translated as CASSQDFEGEQNTIYF.

This clone has just a few counts. V is TRBV28 and J is TRBJ2-7; no clear D. The V end lost 5 bases, the J end lost 4 bases, and 6 bases lay between the germline ends. CDR3 size: 11 residues. Per germline, CDR1 MDHEN and CDR2 SYDVKM. CDR3 residues: CASSRMYEQYF. The DNA for the CDR3 is TGTGCCAGCAGTAGAATGTACGAGCAGTACTTC.

The chain employs TRBV19 and TRBJ2-1; 13 nucleotides agree with TRBD2. The CDR3 consists of 18 residues. Trimming removed 7 bases from V and 2 bases from J; junction bases left unmatched: 11. Per germline, CDR1 LNHDA and CDR2 SQIVND (reference sequence). The CDR3 loop is CASIPTSGRPGAYNEQFF. The CDR3 DNA reads as TGTGCCAGTATCCCGACTAGCGGGAGGCCCGGAGCCTACAATGAGCAGTTCTTC.

The chain combines TRBV3-1 (or the pseudogene TRBV3-2) with TRBJ2-4; TRBD2 might be the D (5 bases). The CDR3 is 14 amino acids. Trimming took 1 base from V and 6 from J, leaving 10 bases between them. Germline V lookup: CDR1 LGHDT, CDR2 YNNKEL (reference sequence). The chain's CDR3 is CASSQGREGNIQYF. CDR3 in DNA: TGTGCCAGCAGCCAAGGACGGGAAGGAAACATTCAGTACTTC.

V and J are TRBV7-9 and TRBJ1-1; 9 bases map to TRBD1. V lost 5 bases and J lost 0; bases outside the gene matches: 7. The length of the CDR3 is 16 residues. CDR1 SEHNR and CDR2 FQNEAQ come from the germline V gene (reference sequence). The CDR3 loop is CASSPGTGSVNTEAFF. CDR3 sequence (DNA): TGTGCCAGCAGCCCGGGGACAGGGAGTGTGAACACTGAAGCTTTCTTT.